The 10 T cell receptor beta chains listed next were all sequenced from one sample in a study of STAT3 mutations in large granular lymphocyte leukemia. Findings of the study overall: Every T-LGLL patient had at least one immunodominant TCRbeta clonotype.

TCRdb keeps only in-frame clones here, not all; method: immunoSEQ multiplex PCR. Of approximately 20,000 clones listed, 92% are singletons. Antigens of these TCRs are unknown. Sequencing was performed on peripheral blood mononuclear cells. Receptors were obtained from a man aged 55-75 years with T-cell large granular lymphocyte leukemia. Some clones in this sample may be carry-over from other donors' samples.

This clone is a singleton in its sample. The CDR3 region is CATSTRDLKETQYF. For the CDR3, the DNA is TGTGCCACCAGCACCAGGGACTTAAAAGAGACCCAGTACTTC. The rearrangement joins TRBV15 to TRBJ2-5; TRBD2 is a possible D gene (6 bases). Trimming pared 4 bases from V and 3 bases from J, leaving 12 bases between. This CDR3 is 14 amino acids long. CDR1 is LNHNV and CDR2 is YYDKDF in the germline V gene (reference sequence).

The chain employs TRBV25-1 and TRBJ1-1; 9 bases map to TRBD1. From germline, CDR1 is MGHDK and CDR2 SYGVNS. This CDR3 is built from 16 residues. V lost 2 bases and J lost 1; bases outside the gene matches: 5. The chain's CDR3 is CASSEPQGARNTEAFF. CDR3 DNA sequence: TGTGCCAGCAGTGAACCACAGGGGGCGCGGAACACTGAAGCTTTCTTT.

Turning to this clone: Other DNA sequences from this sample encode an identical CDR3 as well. The CDR3 DNA reads TGTGCCAGCAGTTTCAGACAGACGAACACTGAAGCTTTCTTT. Translated: CASSFRQTNTEAFF. The rearrangement joins TRBV27 to TRBJ1-1; perhaps TRBD1 as D (5 bases). Germline V CDR1 and CDR2: MNHEY, SMNVEV (reference sequence). The CDR3 totals 14 residues. Trimming shortened V by 3 bases and J by 1 base, and 9 bases separated the two germline ends.

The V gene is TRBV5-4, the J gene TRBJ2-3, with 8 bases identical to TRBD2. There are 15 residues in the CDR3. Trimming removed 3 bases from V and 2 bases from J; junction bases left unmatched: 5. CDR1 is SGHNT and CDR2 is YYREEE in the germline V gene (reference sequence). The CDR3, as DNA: TGTGCCAGCAGCTGGGCGGGAGGATACACAGATACGCAGTATTTT. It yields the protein CASSWAGGYTDTQYF.

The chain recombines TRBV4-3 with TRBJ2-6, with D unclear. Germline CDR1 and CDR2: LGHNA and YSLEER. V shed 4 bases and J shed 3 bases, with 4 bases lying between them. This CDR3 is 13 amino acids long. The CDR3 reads CASSRDGANVLTF. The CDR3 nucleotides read TGCGCCAGCAGCCGAGATGGGGCCAACGTCCTGACTTTC.

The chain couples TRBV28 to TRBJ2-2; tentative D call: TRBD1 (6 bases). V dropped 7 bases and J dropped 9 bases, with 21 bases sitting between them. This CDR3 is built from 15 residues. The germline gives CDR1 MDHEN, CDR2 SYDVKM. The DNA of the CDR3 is TGTGCCAGCACCCTGGGGGCAGTCTCGAGGAGGGAGCTGTTTTTT. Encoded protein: CASTLGAVSRRELFF. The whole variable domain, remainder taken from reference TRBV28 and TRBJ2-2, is DVKVTQSSRYLVKRTGEKVFLECVQDMDHENMFWYRQDPGLGLRLIYFSYDVKMKEKGDIPEGYSVSREKKERFSLILESASTNQTSMYLCASTLGAVSRRELFFGEGSRLTVL.

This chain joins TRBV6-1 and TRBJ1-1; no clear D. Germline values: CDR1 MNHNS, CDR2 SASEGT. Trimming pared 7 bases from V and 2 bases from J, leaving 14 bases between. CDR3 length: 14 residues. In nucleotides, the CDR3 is TGTGCCAGCACCAAAGGAGGAGGTAACACTGAAGCTTTCTTT. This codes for CASTKGGGNTEAFF.

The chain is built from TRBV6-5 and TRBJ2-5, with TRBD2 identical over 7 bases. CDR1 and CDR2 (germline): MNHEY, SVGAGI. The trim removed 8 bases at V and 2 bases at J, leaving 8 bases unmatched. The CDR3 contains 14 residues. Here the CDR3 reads CASGDPGLQETQYF. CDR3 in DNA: TGTGCCAGCGGAGACCCGGGACTACAAGAGACCCAGTACTTC.

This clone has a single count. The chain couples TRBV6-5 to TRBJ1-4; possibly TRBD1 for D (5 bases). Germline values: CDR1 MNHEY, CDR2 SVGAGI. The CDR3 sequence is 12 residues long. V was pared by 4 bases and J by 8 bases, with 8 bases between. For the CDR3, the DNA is TGTGCCAGCAGTTCCCCAGGGGAAAAACTGTTTTTT. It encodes CASSSPGEKLFF.

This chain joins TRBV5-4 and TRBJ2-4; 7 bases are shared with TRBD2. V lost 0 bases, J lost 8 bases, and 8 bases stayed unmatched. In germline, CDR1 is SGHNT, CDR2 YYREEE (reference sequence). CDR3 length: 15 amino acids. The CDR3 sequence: CASSLAAGERYIQYF. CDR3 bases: TGTGCCAGCAGCTTGGCCGCGGGGGAGAGGTACATTCAGTACTTC. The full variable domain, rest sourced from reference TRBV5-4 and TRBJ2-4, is ETGVTQSPTHLIKTRGQQVTLRCSSQSGHNTVSWYQQALGQGPQFIFQYYREEENGRGNFPPRFSGLQFPNYSSELNVNALELDDSALYLCASSLAAGERYIQYFGAGTRLSVL.